These 11 T cell receptor beta chains share one sample of origin, sequenced in a study of beta chain features in type 1 diabetes. For these receptors, no antigen is known. General study results and limits: TCRB CDR3 length was moderately but significantly reduced in all four CD4+ subsets of Type 1 diabetes patients.

Investigators reverse transcribed all isolated RNA, so they sequenced expressed TCRB transcripts. The repertoire was sequenced with immunoSEQ multiplex PCR; TCRdb's copy has only in-frame clones and lacks some. The table records approximately 150,000 clones, about 12% of them present only once. The source material was central memory CD4+ T cells from blood. Receptor source: a man between 18 and 35 years old with type 1 diabetes.

Here the CDR3 DNA reads TGTGCCAGCAGCTGGAAGTCCGACAATGAGCAGTTCTTC. Its translation: CASSWKSDNEQFF. The chain carries TRBV7-9 and TRBJ2-1, with unresolved D. The CDR3 runs 13 residues. CDR1 is SEHNR and CDR2 is FQNEAQ in the germline V gene (reference sequence). With 4 bases removed from V and 5 bases from J, the gap between germline ends came to 9 bases.

In regard to this clone: Germline is not matched at one junction end, which may reflect a read error. J is TRBJ1-5 and V is TRBV29-1; D might be TRBD1 (5 bases). Germline V gene sequence: CDR1 SQVTM, CDR2 ANQGSEA. The CDR3 covers 13 residues. This CDR3 is CSVATGGGQPQHF. Written as DNA, the CDR3 is TGCAGTGTTGCTACAGGCGGGGGGCAGCCCCAGCATTTT.

The chain is built from TRBV2 and TRBJ1-2, with D perhaps matching TRBD1 (6 bases). Germline assignment: CDR1 SNHLY and CDR2 FYNNEI. V lost 2 bases and J 8 bases, leaving 15 bases between the germline ends. The CDR3 runs 14 residues. The CDR3 coding sequence is TGTGCCAGCAGTGAATACAGGGAAGTTAGAGGCTACACCTTC. Its protein is CASSEYREVRGYTF. Based on the CDR3 plus reference TRBV2 and TRBJ1-2, the full variable domain is EPEVTQTPSHQVTQMGQEVILRCVPISNHLYFYWYRQILGQKVEFLVSFYNNEISEKSEIFDDQFSVERPDGSNFTLKIRSTKLEDSAMYFCASSEYREVRGYTFGSGTRLTVV.

This clone was observed a handful of times. The V gene is TRBV28, the J gene TRBJ2-3; D gene unclear. CDR3 size: 11 residues. Germline V lookup: CDR1 MDHEN, CDR2 SYDVKM. V lost 6 bases, J lost 3 bases, and 4 bases lay in between. CDR3 amino acids: CASRGTDTQYF. The CDR3, as DNA: TGTGCCAGCAGGGGTACAGATACGCAGTATTTT.

For this clone: The same CDR3 is also encoded by other DNA sequences in this sample. The chain carries TRBV7-2 and TRBJ1-5; possibly TRBD1 for D (5 bases). V gave up 5 bases and J gave up 7 bases, with 9 bases separating them. Germline-derived CDR1 and CDR2 are SGHTA and FQGNSA. The CDR3 loop spans 12 amino acids. The CDR3 region has the DNA TGTGCCAGCAGCCTGCGGGGGCAGCCCCAGCATTTT. Amino acid sequence: CASSLRGQPQHF.

This clone turned up a few times. V gene TRBV6-5 combines with J gene TRBJ2-7; TRBD1 matches at 11 bases. Per the germline V gene, CDR1 is MNHEY and CDR2 is SVGAGI. This CDR3 has 15 residues. Trimming cost V 0 bases and J 4 bases; bases outside gene matches: 2. The CDR3 bases are TGTGCCAGCAGTTACTCCGGACAGGGGGCGTACGAGCAGTACTTC. It yields the protein CASSYSGQGAYEQYF.

This clone was recorded only once. The junction departs from germline at one end; a sequencing error may be responsible. This sequence joins TRBV7-7 and TRBJ2-3, with D maybe TRBD1 (5 bases). There are 15 residues in the CDR3. In germline, CDR1 is SSHAT, CDR2 FNYEAQ (reference sequence). The CDR3 is CASSLGVRNTDTQYF. The CDR3 nucleotides are TGTGCTAGCAGCTTAGGGGTCCGGAACACAGATACGCAGTATTTT.

The chain employs TRBV7-2 and TRBJ1-3; a weak D match, TRBD1 (5 bases). This CDR3 has 14 residues. Germline V CDR1 and CDR2: SGHTA, FQGNSA. V lost 3 bases and J lost 9, with 15 bases in between. CDR3 sequence: CASSLGLARTTIYF. The CDR3 DNA reads TGTGCCAGCAGCTTGGGACTGGCGAGGACCACCATATATTTT.

The chain has TRBV5-4 and TRBJ1-3; D gene uncertain. Trimming removed 4 bases from V and 7 bases from J, with 18 bases in between. Germline V gene lookup returns CDR1 SGHNT and CDR2 YYREEE (reference sequence). CDR3 length equals 15 residues. The CDR3, as DNA: TGTGCCAGCAGCCCGGACCGCTTCATTGGGAACACCATATATTTT. Translated: CASSPDRFIGNTIYF.

The sample holds a few counts of this clone. CDR3 loop: CASSLDNTAYEQYF. The CDR3, as DNA: TGTGCCAGCAGCTTAGATAACACAGCCTACGAGCAGTACTTC. V and J are TRBV7-9 and TRBJ2-7; unclear D gene. V lost 1 base to trimming and J lost 2 bases, with 9 bases between them. The CDR3 totals 14 residues. The germline CDR1 and CDR2 sequences are SEHNR and FQNEAQ (reference sequence).

The chain employs TRBV19 and TRBJ2-3; TRBD1 agrees at 7 bases. The CDR3 is 16 residues long. Germline V CDR1 and CDR2: LNHDA, SQIVND (reference sequence). V gave up 5 bases and J gave up 2 bases; unmatched junction bases: 10. The CDR3 here is CASSGRDSGFTDTQYF. CDR3 DNA: TGTGCCAGTAGTGGCCGGGACAGCGGCTTCACAGATACGCAGTATTTT.